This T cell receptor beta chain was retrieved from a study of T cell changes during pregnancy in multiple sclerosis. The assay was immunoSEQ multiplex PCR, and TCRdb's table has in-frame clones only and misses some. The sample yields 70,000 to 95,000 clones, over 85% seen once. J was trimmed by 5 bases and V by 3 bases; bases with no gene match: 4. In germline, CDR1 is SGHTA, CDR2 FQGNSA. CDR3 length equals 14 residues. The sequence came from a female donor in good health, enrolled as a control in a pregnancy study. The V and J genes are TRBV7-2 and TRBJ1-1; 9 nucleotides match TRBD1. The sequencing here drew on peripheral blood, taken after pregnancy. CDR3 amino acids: CASSLGQGRTEAFF. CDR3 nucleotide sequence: TGTGCCAGCAGCTTGGGACAGGGTAGGACTGAAGCTTTCTTT.